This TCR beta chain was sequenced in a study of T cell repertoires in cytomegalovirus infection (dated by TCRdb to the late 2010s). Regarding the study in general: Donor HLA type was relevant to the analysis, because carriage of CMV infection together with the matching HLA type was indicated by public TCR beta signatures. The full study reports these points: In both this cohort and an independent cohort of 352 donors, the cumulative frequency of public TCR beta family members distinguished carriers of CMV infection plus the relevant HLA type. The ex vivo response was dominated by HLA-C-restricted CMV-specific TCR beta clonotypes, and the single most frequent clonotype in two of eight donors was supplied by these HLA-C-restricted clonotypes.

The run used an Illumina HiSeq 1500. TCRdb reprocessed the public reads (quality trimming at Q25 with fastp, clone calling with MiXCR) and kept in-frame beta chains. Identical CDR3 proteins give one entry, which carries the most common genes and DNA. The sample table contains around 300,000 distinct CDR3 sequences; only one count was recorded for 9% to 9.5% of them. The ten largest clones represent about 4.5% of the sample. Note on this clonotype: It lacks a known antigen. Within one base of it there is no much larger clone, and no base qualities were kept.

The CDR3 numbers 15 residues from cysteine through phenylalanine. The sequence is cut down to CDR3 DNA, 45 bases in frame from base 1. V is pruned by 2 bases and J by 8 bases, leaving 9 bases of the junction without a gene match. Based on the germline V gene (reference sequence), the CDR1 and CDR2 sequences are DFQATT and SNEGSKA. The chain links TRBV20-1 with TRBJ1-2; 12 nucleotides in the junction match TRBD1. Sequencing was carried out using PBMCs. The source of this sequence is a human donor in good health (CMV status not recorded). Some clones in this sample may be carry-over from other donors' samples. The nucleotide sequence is TGCAGTGCTAGAAATCCGGGACAGGGGGCTGGAGGCTACACCTTC. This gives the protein CSARNPGQGAGGYTF.